What follows are 31 T cell receptor beta chains derived from one specimen sequenced in a study of T cell repertoires in cytomegalovirus infection. TCRdb itself ran the reads through MiXCR, one entry per CDR3 protein. The profile shows over 300,000 distinct CDR3 sequences, around a sixth of them singletons. The sequenced sample was PBMCs. The source is a human donor in good health (CMV status not recorded). Some clones in this sample may be carry-over from other donors' samples.

This clonotype was observed a few times. The chain combines TRBV25-1 with TRBJ2-3; D call uncertain. V was clipped by 3 bases and J by 2 bases, with 9 bases between them. The CDR3 is 14 amino acids. CDR1 is MGHDK and CDR2 is SYGVNS in the germline V gene. The CDR3 sequence: CASSDRTFTDTQYF. CDR3 DNA sequence: TGTGCCAGCAGTGATAGGACCTTCACAGATACGCAGTATTTT.

This clonotype was observed a handful of times. The rearrangement joins TRBV28 to TRBJ2-7, with TRBD1 matching 9 bases. The V and J ends lost 6 bases and 1 base, in that order; junction bases with no gene match: 7. The CDR3 extends over 15 amino acids. From germline, CDR1 is MDHEN and CDR2 SYDVKM. The CDR3 nucleotides read TGTGCCAGCAGACTAACAGGGGGCGCGTCCTACGAGCAGTACTTC. As protein: CASRLTGGASYEQYF.

The genes are TRBV2 and TRBJ2-5, with no clear D. CDR3 length equals 17 residues. Germline CDR1 and CDR2: SNHLY and FYNNEI. Trimming removed 2 bases from V and 0 bases from J, with 16 bases in between. The CDR3 nucleotides read TGTGCCAGCAGTGAATATGTGACGGAGTCTTACCAAGAGACCCAGTACTTC. As protein: CASSEYVTESYQETQYF.

This clonotype was found many times. V and J are TRBV7-2 and TRBJ2-3, with 13 bases identical to TRBD2. Germline CDR1 and CDR2: SGHTA and FQGNSA. CDR3 length: 17 amino acids. The junction had 6 bases not matched to a gene; V was cut back by 5 bases and J by 1 base. CDR3 DNA: TGTGCCAGCAGCCCCCCGGGACTAGCGGGGCGCACAGATACGCAGTATTTT. This gives the protein CASSPPGLAGRTDTQYF.

The CDR3 spells CASSLERGREQYF. CDR3 in DNA: TGCGCCAGCAGCCTTGAAAGGGGACGAGAGCAGTACTTC. The V gene is TRBV5-1, the J gene TRBJ2-7; tentatively, D is TRBD1 or TRBD2 (5 bases each). The V gene lost 4 bases and the J gene lost 7 bases, with 15 bases spanning the gap. The CDR3 is 13 amino acids. CDR1 SGHRS and CDR2 YFSETQ come from the germline V gene. The entire variable domain, with the rest obtained from reference TRBV5-1 and TRBJ2-7, is as follows: KAGVTQTPRYLIKTRGQQVTLSCSPISGHRSVSWYQQTPGQGLQFLFEYFSETQRNKGNFPGRFSGRQFSNSRSEMNVSTLELGDSALYLCASSLERGREQYFGPGTRLTVT.

This clonotype was found many times. The rearrangement links TRBV7-2 to TRBJ2-1; 10 bases are a match to TRBD2. The junction had 10 bases not matched to a gene; V was cut back by 2 bases and J by 9 bases. The CDR3 runs 16 residues. The germline V gene has CDR1 SGHTA and CDR2 FQGNSA. The CDR3 spells CASSLSSGGGAIEQFF. The CDR3 bases are TGTGCCAGCAGCTTATCTAGCGGGGGAGGAGCCATTGAGCAGTTCTTC.

The chain employs TRBV28 and TRBJ2-3; 7 bases are a match to TRBD1. Per the germline V gene, CDR1 is MDHEN and CDR2 is SYDVKM. The CDR3 totals 15 residues. V was clipped by 2 bases and J by 4 bases; unmatched bases: 6. CDR3 amino acids: CASSLIGGASDTQYF. In DNA form, the CDR3 reads TGTGCCAGCAGTTTAATAGGGGGCGCGTCAGATACGCAGTATTTT.

The sample holds many counts of this clonotype. The chain has TRBV7-2 and TRBJ2-1; 11 bases map to TRBD2. This CDR3 contains 19 residues. Germline trimming cut 1 base from V and 4 bases from J; bases unmatched to any gene: 12. Per the germline V gene, CDR1 is SGHTA and CDR2 is FQGNSA. CDR3 coding DNA: TGTGCCAGCAGCTTAGTTCTCTGGGAGACTAGCGGGGTATACAATGAGCAGTTCTTC. This codes for CASSLVLWETSGVYNEQFF.

The V gene is TRBV6-2 or TRBV6-3, the J gene TRBJ1-1; maybe TRBD1 (5 bases). CDR1 is MNHEY and CDR2 is SVGEGT in the germline V gene. Trimming cost V 2 bases and J 0 bases, with 16 bases left between them. CDR3 length equals 17 residues. The CDR3 region has the DNA TGTGCCAGCAGTTACCCCCGGGCAGGGCGGTTGAACACTGAAGCTTTCTTT. Translated: CASSYPRAGRLNTEAFF.

This clonotype was observed a few times. V is TRBV28 and J is TRBJ2-7; D is possibly TRBD1 or TRBD2 (5 bases each). V was pared by 2 bases and J by 1 base, with 15 bases between. This CDR3 is built from 16 residues. The germline V gene has CDR1 MDHEN and CDR2 SYDVKM. This chain's CDR3 is CASSLGVGTESYEQYF. For the CDR3, the DNA is TGTGCCAGCAGTTTAGGAGTTGGGACGGAATCCTACGAGCAGTACTTC.

This clonotype was recorded many times. The chain employs TRBV7-8 and TRBJ2-2; the match to TRBD2 covers 16 bases. With 3 bases clipped from V and 0 bases from J, the junction kept 1 base outside the gene matches. Germline V gene lookup returns CDR1 SGHVS and CDR2 FQNEAQ. CDR3 length: 18 amino acids. For the CDR3, the DNA is TGTGCCAGCAGCTTTGGGACTAGCGGGGGGGCGAACACCGGGGAGCTGTTTTTT. It yields the protein CASSFGTSGGANTGELFF.

The table lists this clonotype with many counts. The chain combines TRBV28 with TRBJ2-1, with 9 bases fitting TRBD2. Germline V gene data show CDR1 as MDHEN and CDR2 as SYDVKM. The CDR3 has 15 amino acids. Unmatched junction bases numbered 8, after V lost 7 bases and J lost 4 bases. Written as DNA, the CDR3 is TGTGCCAGCACCCAAGGAAGCGGGGGGTACAATGAGCAGTTCTTC. Amino acids: CASTQGSGGYNEQFF.

This clonotype was counted only a few times. CDR3 loop: CASSWGEEKLFF. DNA for the CDR3: TGTGCCAGCAGTTGGGGGGAAGAAAAACTGTTTTTT. The rearrangement links TRBV12-3 or TRBV12-4 to TRBJ1-4, with a tentative D call TRBD1 (5 bases). Trimming took 4 bases from V and 8 from J, leaving 8 bases between them. CDR3 length equals 12 residues.

This clonotype was seen repeatedly, ten times or more. CDR3 in DNA: TGTGCCAGCAGAGGGGTTGGGTCGCGGGCCCAGTACTTC. Its translation: CASRGVGSRAQYF. The chain couples TRBV11-2 to TRBJ2-5; perhaps D is TRBD1 or TRBD2 (5 bases each). Germline CDR1 SGHAT, CDR2 FQNNGV. V dropped 6 bases and J dropped 9 bases, with 17 bases sitting between them. The CDR3 consists of 13 residues.

CDR3 DNA: TGTGCCAGCTCACCGACAGGACCGGACGATAATGAAAAACTGTTTTTT. Translation gives CASSPTGPDDNEKLFF. The rearrangement uses TRBV18 and TRBJ1-4; perhaps TRBD1 as D (6 bases). Germline V gives CDR1 KGHSH, CDR2 LQKENI. The CDR3 totals 16 residues. The germline V and J ends were trimmed by 3 bases and 4 bases, with 15 bases remaining between them.

This clonotype has at least ten counts. The chain couples TRBV10-3 to TRBJ1-2; 10 nucleotides agree with TRBD1. J lost 2 bases, V lost 9 bases, and 6 bases had no gene match. This CDR3 region has 14 residues. CDR1 is ENHRY, CDR2 SYGVKD, per germline. The CDR3 loop reads CAMSPGQGNYGYTF. CDR3 nucleotide sequence: TGTGCCATGTCCCCGGGACAGGGGAACTATGGCTACACCTTC.

This clonotype was detected many times. The chain carries TRBV12-3 or TRBV12-4 and TRBJ2-4, with D unresolved. CDR3 size: 14 residues. The V end was cut by 5 bases, the J end by 7 bases, with 15 bases between. CDR3 residues: CASSDLGMTNIQYF. The CDR3 DNA reads TGTGCCAGCAGTGACTTAGGGATGACCAACATTCAGTACTTC.

This clonotype has ten or more counts. V usage is TRBV7-6 and J usage is TRBJ2-2; possible D gene TRBD2, 5 bases. The length of the CDR3 is 16 residues. The germline V and J ends were trimmed by 3 bases and 4 bases, with 15 bases remaining between them. Germline V gene lookup returns CDR1 SGHVS and CDR2 FNYEAQ. The CDR3 protein is CASSFLTRHSTGELFF. For the CDR3, the DNA is TGTGCCAGCAGCTTTCTCACTAGACACAGCACCGGGGAGCTGTTTTTT.

This clonotype was detected only a few times. The V call is TRBV4-1, the J call TRBJ1-2, with 8 bases that match TRBD1. CDR3 length: 17 residues. V lost 0 bases and J lost 8; bases outside the gene matches: 14. Germline CDR1 and CDR2: MGHRA and YSYEKL. The DNA for the CDR3 is TGCGCCAGCAGCCAAGATTGGACAGGGATTTCGAAAGGAGGCTACACCTTC. Amino acids: CASSQDWTGISKGGYTF.

This clonotype was observed a few times. The genes are TRBV7-9 and TRBJ1-4; 9 bases map to TRBD1. J was trimmed by 6 bases and V by 5 bases; bases with no gene match: 16. Germline CDR1 reads SEHNR; CDR2 reads FQNEAQ (reference sequence). This CDR3 is 18 amino acids long. The DNA of the CDR3 is TGTGCCAGCAGCCACTTCCGGGACAGGGTTCGCGGGGATGAAAAACTGTTTTTT. As protein: CASSHFRDRVRGDEKLFF. Full variable domain (remainder filled in from reference TRBV7-9 and TRBJ1-4): DTGVSQNPRHKITKRGQNVTFRCDPISEHNRLYWYRQTLGQGPEFLTYFQNEAQLEKSRLLSDRFSAERPKGSFSTLEIQRTEQGDSAMYLCASSHFRDRVRGDEKLFFGSGTQLSVL.

CDR3 sequence reads: CASSYEGLGTDTQYF. As DNA, the CDR3 is TGTGCCAGCAGTTACGAGGGTCTGGGCACAGATACGCAGTATTTT. This chain uses TRBV6-5 with TRBJ2-3; maybe TRBD2 (5 bases). Germline V lookup: CDR1 MNHEY, CDR2 SVGAGI. Trimming cost V 2 bases and J 1 base, with 10 bases left between them. The CDR3 sequence is 15 residues long.

There are many counts of this clonotype. J is TRBJ2-1 and V is TRBV5-5; D possibly uses TRBD1 or TRBD2 (6 bases each). V lost 2 bases and J 9 bases, leaving 18 bases between the germline ends. Germline V gene lookup returns CDR1 SGHKS and CDR2 YYEKEE (reference sequence). CDR3 length: 15 amino acids. CDR3 in amino acids: CASSLAPTGTREQFF. In nucleotides, the CDR3 is TGTGCCAGCAGCTTAGCCCCCACAGGGACTCGTGAGCAGTTCTTC.

This clonotype was detected ten times or more. The chain combines TRBV20-1 with TRBJ1-5; D perhaps matches TRBD1 (6 bases). CDR1 is DFQATT and CDR2 is SNEGSKA in the germline V gene (reference sequence). Trimming took 6 bases from V and 3 from J, leaving 12 bases between them. CDR3 length: 13 residues. The CDR3 DNA reads TGCAGTGCCCCAACAGGGCCCAATCAGCCCCAGCATTTT. This codes for CSAPTGPNQPQHF.

V gene TRBV5-1 combines with J gene TRBJ1-1; D is uncertain. The CDR3 covers 14 residues. V lost 3 bases and J lost 1, with 10 bases in between. Per germline, CDR1 SGHRS and CDR2 YFSETQ. For the CDR3, the DNA is TGCGCCAGCAGCTGGCAGGACCCGAACACTGAAGCTTTCTTT. Translation: CASSWQDPNTEAFF.

This clonotype was picked up a small number of times. CDR3 loop: CASSFSDVSDTQYF. CDR3 bases: TGCGCCAGCAGCTTTAGCGACGTATCAGATACGCAGTATTTT. The gene calls are TRBV5-1 and TRBJ2-3; tentatively, D is TRBD2 (5 bases). V lost 2 bases and J lost 4, with 11 bases in between. CDR1 SGHRS and CDR2 YFSETQ come from the germline V gene. This CDR3 has 14 amino acids.

Ten or more counts support this clonotype. The junction departs from the called germline gene at one end, perhaps through a read error. The chain uses TRBV7-7 and TRBJ2-1; D possibly corresponds to TRBD1 (6 bases). Germline values: CDR1 SSHAT, CDR2 FNYEAQ (reference sequence). The CDR3 runs 15 residues. CDR3: CASSSGTSPYNEQFF. CDR3 nucleotides: TGTGCTAGCAGCTCCGGGACATCCCCATACAATGAGCAGTTCTTC.

The chain carries TRBV19 and TRBJ2-3; 9 nucleotides line up with TRBD1. V lost 5 bases, J lost 4 bases, and 7 bases stayed unmatched. The germline gives CDR1 LNHDA, CDR2 SQIVND (reference sequence). The CDR3 extends over 15 amino acids. This CDR3 is CASSPDRGGADTQYF. The CDR3 DNA sequence: TGTGCCAGTAGTCCGGACAGGGGCGGGGCAGATACGCAGTATTTT.

The chain combines TRBV20-1 with TRBJ1-1; D ambiguous. The CDR3 spans 13 residues. Germline V CDR1 and CDR2: DFQATT, SNEGSKA (reference sequence). The germline V and J ends were trimmed by 3 bases and 3 bases, with 11 bases remaining between them. CDR3 sequence: CSASTPSDTEAFF. The CDR3 DNA follows: TGCAGTGCTAGCACACCCTCGGACACTGAAGCTTTCTTT.

The chain employs TRBV6-2 or TRBV6-3 and TRBJ2-3, with 13 bases that match TRBD2. After removal of 2 bases from V and 1 base from J, the junction contained 0 bases not matched to a gene. The CDR3 totals 16 residues. CDR1 is MNHEY, CDR2 SVGEGT, per germline. For the CDR3, the DNA is TGTGCCAGCAGTTACGGACTAGCGGGGGGCACAGATACGCAGTATTTT. It translates to CASSYGLAGGTDTQYF.

This clonotype occurred a few times. This chain links TRBV2 with TRBJ1-1; 9 bases align to TRBD1. Germline CDR1 and CDR2: SNHLY and FYNNEI. With 7 bases clipped from V and 1 base from J, the junction kept 7 bases outside the gene matches. The CDR3 totals 15 residues. CDR3 in DNA: TGTGCCAGCATCGCGGACAGGGGTGGGAACACTGAAGCTTTCTTT. It translates to CASIADRGGNTEAFF.

This clonotype was detected only a few times. The chain is built from TRBV6-6 and TRBJ1-1; D not resolved. Germline CDR1 is MNHNY and CDR2 is SVGAGI (reference sequence). The CDR3 runs 12 residues. The V end was cut by 11 bases, the J end by 5 bases, with 15 bases between. CDR3 nucleotides: TGTGCCGGTGGCGGGATAAGGACTGAAGCTTTCTTT. Its protein is CAGGGIRTEAFF.